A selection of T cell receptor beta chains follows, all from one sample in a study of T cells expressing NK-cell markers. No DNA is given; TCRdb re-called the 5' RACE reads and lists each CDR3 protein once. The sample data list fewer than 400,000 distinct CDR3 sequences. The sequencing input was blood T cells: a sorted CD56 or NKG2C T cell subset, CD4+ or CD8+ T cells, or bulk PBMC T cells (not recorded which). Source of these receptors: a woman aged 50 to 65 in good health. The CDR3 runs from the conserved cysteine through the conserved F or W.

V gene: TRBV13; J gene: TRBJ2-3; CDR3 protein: CASSLLSGLTDTQYF
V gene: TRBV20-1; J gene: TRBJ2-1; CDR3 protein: CSTRSPGNNEQFF
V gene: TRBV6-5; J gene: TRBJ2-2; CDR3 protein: CACRTSSTGELFF
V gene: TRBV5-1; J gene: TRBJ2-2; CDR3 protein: CASRGDRGELFF
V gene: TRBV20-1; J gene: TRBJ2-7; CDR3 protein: CSAIYGGKQYF
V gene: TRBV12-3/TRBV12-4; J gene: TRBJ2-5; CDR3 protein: CASSLQVWEEATQYF
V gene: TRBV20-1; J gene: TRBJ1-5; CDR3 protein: CSARRGMGQPQHF
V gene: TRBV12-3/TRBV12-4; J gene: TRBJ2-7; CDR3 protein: CASLQQGSFSYEQYF
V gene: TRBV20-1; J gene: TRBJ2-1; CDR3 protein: CSARGSFDEQFF
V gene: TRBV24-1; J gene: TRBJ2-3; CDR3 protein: CATSDSGLEGRVDTQYF
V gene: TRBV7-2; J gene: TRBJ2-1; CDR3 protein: CASSLDRPKPYNEQFF
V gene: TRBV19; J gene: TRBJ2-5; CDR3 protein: CASRDRGVETQYF
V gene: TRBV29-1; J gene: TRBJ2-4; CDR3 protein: CSGVHIAKNIQYF
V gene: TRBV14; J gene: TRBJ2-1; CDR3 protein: CASSQDFGDRQFF
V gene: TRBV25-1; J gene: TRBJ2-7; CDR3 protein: CASSDWDGYYEQYF
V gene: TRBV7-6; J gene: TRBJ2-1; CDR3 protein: CASEREEGYNEQFF
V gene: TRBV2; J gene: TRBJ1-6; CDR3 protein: CASSADYNSPLHF
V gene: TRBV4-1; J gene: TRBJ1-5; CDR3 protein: CASRWYEGSAQPQHF
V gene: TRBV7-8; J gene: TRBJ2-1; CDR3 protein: CASSLEVSLNEQFF
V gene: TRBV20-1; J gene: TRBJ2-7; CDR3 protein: CSARGGFGGYEQYF
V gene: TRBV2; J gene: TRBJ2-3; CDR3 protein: CASSLSGPSTDTQYF
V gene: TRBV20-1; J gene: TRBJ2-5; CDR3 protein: CSAVSPRGLVQETQYF
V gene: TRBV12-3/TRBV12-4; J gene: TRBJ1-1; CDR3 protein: CASSQTQGENTEAFF
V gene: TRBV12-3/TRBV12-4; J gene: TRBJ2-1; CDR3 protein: CASSLPWTGVTDEQFF
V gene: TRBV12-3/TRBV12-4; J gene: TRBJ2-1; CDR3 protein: CASSPTQANRGRPGVEYEQFF
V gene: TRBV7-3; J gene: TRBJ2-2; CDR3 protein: CASSPLGAGGTGELFF
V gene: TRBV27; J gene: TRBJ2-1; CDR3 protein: CASRGQTGPSEAEQFF
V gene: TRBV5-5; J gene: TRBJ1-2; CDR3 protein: CASSPGQGRGYTF
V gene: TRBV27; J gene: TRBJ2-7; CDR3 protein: CASSLGLGYEQYF
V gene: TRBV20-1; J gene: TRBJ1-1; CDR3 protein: CSARQGAENTEAFF
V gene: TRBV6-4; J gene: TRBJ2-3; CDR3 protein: CASSETSGRAAGQYF
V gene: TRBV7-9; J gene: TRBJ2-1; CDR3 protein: CASSLSGRGAGEQFF
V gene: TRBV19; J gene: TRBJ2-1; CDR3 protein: CASSIVLVHNEQFF
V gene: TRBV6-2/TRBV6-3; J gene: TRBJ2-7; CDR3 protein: CASSGQGTYEQYF
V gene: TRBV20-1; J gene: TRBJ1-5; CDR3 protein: CSARKQGRGDQPQHF
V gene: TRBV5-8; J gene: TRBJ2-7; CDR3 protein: CASSLVSRSVAYF
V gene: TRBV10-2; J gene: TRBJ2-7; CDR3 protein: CASSESWGVQYF
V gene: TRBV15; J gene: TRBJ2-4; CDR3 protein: CATSRAGQGNIQYF
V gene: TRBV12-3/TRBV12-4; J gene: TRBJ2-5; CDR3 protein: CASDQIQGSQETQYF
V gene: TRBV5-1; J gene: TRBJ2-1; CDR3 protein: CASSPGAGGKNEQFF
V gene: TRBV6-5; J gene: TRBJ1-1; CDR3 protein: CASSWSVNTEAFF
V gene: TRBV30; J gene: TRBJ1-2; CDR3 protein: CAWSVDLGGNGYTF